These 18 T cell receptor beta chains originate from one sample sequenced in a study of T cells in Graves' hyperthyroidism and ophthalmopathy. TCR beta CDR3 sequences were amplified from RNA transcripts. TCR CDR3 underwent first-round RT-PCR with the HTBI primer set. MiXCR was run by TCRdb on the multiplex PCR reads, yielding one entry per CDR3 protein. The data show fewer than 300,000 distinct CDR3 sequences, with roughly 15% seen just once and 30% to 35% held by the top ten. Sample: blood. The source is a woman aged 45-65 years with Graves' hyperthyroidism that later progressed to Graves' ophthalmopathy.

This clonotype was seen repeatedly, ten times or more. CDR3 residues: CSATTGTLSSYEQYF. For the CDR3, the DNA is TGCAGTGCGACAACCGGGACGCTGAGCTCCTACGAGCAGTACTTC. The chain carries TRBV20-1 and TRBJ2-7, with D perhaps matching TRBD1 or TRBD2 (5 bases each). This CDR3 region has 15 residues. Germline V lookup: CDR1 DFQATT, CDR2 SNEGSKA (reference sequence). V shed 6 bases and J shed 0 bases, with 18 bases lying between them.

This rearrangement joins TRBV5-6 to TRBJ2-3; D gene unclear. This CDR3 is built from 12 residues. Trimming left V 1 base short and J 6 bases short, with 6 bases between. Germline CDR1 reads SGHDT; CDR2 reads YYEEEE. The CDR3 DNA follows: TGTGCCAGCAGCTTGCTCAAGGATACGCAGTATTTT. This encodes CASSLLKDTQYF.

This clonotype was recorded at least ten times. V gene TRBV2 combines with J gene TRBJ2-4; 7 nucleotides line up with TRBD2. The junction had 8 bases not matched to a gene; V was cut back by 7 bases and J by 5 bases. The V gene's germline CDR1 is SNHLY and CDR2 FYNNEI. This CDR3 spans 14 amino acids. CDR3 residues: CASTFVRGENIQYF. CDR3 DNA: TGTGCCAGCACCTTCGTCCGGGGGGAAAACATTCAGTACTTC.

The table lists this clonotype with many counts. V usage is TRBV18 and J usage is TRBJ2-3, with D maybe TRBD1 (6 bases). Germline V gives CDR1 KGHSH, CDR2 LQKENI. The CDR3 totals 15 residues. V dropped 2 bases and J dropped 0 bases, with 9 bases sitting between them. CDR3 in amino acids: CASSPVDSSTDTQYF. CDR3 in DNA: TGTGCCAGCTCACCAGTGGACAGCAGCACAGATACGCAGTATTTT.

The sample holds many counts of this clonotype. J is TRBJ2-1 and V is TRBV13; no reliable D call. The CDR3 contains 12 residues. Germline CDR1 is PRHDT and CDR2 is FYEKMQ (reference sequence). Trimming took 5 bases from V and 9 from J, leaving 11 bases between them. The CDR3 nucleotides read TGTGCCAGCAGCCCCCGGTGGGTTGAGCAGTTCTTC. Translation gives CASSPRWVEQFF.

This chain links TRBV19 with TRBJ1-6, with D possibly TRBD1 on 6 matching bases. This CDR3 is 14 amino acids long. The V end was cut by 5 bases, the J end by 8 bases, with 13 bases between. Germline CDR1 is LNHDA and CDR2 is SQIVND (reference sequence). The chain's CDR3 is CASSSDRWDSPLHF. In nucleotides, the CDR3 is TGTGCCAGTAGTTCCGACAGGTGGGATTCACCCCTCCACTTT.

This clonotype was counted between two and nine times. The chain joins TRBV9 to TRBJ2-2; 10 bases are shared with TRBD2. V trimming: 1 base; J trimming: 6 bases; junction bases outside the gene matches: 12. The CDR3 has 18 residues. Germline V gives CDR1 SGDLS, CDR2 YYNGEE. CDR3 coding DNA: TGTGCCAGCAGCGTATCGCCTAGCGGGAGTTTTAGGGCCGGGGAGCTGTTTTTT. Amino acid sequence: CASSVSPSGSFRAGELFF. Looking up the rest from reference TRBV9 and TRBJ2-2 gives the full variable domain: DSGVTQTPKHLITATGQRVTLRCSPRSGDLSVYWYQQSLDQGLQFLIQYYNGEERAKGNILERFSAQQFPDLHSELNLSSLELGDSALYFCASSVSPSGSFRAGELFFGEGSRLTVL.

This clonotype was counted at least ten times. The V call is TRBV7-3, the J call TRBJ2-1, with TRBD2 identical over 10 bases. The CDR3 is made up of 16 amino acids. After removal of 2 bases from V and 3 bases from J, the junction contained 4 bases not matched to a gene. CDR1 and CDR2 (germline): SGHTA, FQGTGA. For the CDR3, the DNA is TGTGCCAGCAGCTTACGGACTAGCGGAAGCTACAATGAGCAGTTCTTC. Encoded protein: CASSLRTSGSYNEQFF.

This clonotype was seen only a few times. This sequence joins TRBV6-1 and TRBJ1-6, with D maybe TRBD1 (6 bases). Trimming left V 10 bases short and J 8 bases short, with 21 bases between. This CDR3 has 15 amino acids. CDR1 is MNHNS, CDR2 SASEGT, per germline. CDR3 bases: TGTGCCAAGCAATCCGCCACAGGGAGGGATTCACCCCTCCACTTT. Translation: CAKQSATGRDSPLHF.

This clonotype was observed many times. This rearrangement joins TRBV20-1 to TRBJ2-1, with TRBD2 matching 7 bases. This CDR3 comprises 14 residues. V lost 0 bases to trimming and J lost 7 bases; unmatched junction nucleotides: 6. Germline V gives CDR1 DFQATT, CDR2 SNEGSKA (reference sequence). The CDR3 sequence: CSAREWTRSNEQFF. As DNA, the CDR3 is TGCAGTGCTAGAGAGTGGACTAGGAGTAATGAGCAGTTCTTC.

For the CDR3, the DNA is TGTGCCAGCTCACCACCGGTAGGCCTAGCGGAGCTTACCTACGAGCAGTACTTC. Translated, it gives CASSPPVGLAELTYEQYF. The chain combines TRBV18 with TRBJ2-7; 7 bases are shared with TRBD2. Germline lookup yields CDR1 KGHSH and CDR2 LQKENI. J was trimmed by 2 bases and V by 0 bases; bases with no gene match: 13. This CDR3 comprises 18 residues.

This clonotype was seen at least ten times. The chain carries TRBV7-9 and TRBJ1-5, with a tentative D call TRBD1 (5 bases). The V end was cut by 3 bases, the J end by 6 bases, with 6 bases between. The V gene's germline CDR1 is SEHNR and CDR2 FQNEAQ (reference sequence). The CDR3 length is 12 residues. The CDR3 reads CASSFGGQPQHF. The CDR3 bases are TGTGCCAGCAGCTTCGGGGGTCAGCCCCAGCATTTT.

V is TRBV5-4 and J is TRBJ2-7; D might be TRBD2 (6 bases). This CDR3 contains 14 residues. Germline lookup yields CDR1 SGHNT and CDR2 YYREEE (reference sequence). The germline V and J ends were trimmed by 1 base and 5 bases, with 13 bases remaining between them. The CDR3 loop is CASSLHRGTHEQYF. In DNA form, the CDR3 reads TGTGCCAGCAGCTTGCATCGGGGGACCCACGAGCAGTACTTC.

This clonotype was counted at least ten times. The chain joins TRBV9 to TRBJ1-2, with a possible D match to TRBD1 (6 bases). Germline V gene lookup returns CDR1 SGDLS and CDR2 YYNGEE. This CDR3 has 13 residues. With 4 bases removed from V and 5 bases from J, the gap between germline ends came to 12 bases. CDR3 coding DNA: TGTGCCAGCAGCCCAAGGACAGAGTATGGCTACACCTTC. As protein: CASSPRTEYGYTF.

This chain links TRBV19 with TRBJ2-5; 9 bases are shared with TRBD1. Germline loops: CDR1 LNHDA, CDR2 SQIVND (reference sequence). Trimming took 5 bases from V and 7 from J; bases not matched to a gene: 5. This CDR3 has 13 residues. This CDR3 reads CASSVTGGGTQYF. The DNA of the CDR3 is TGTGCCAGTAGTGTGACAGGGGGAGGGACCCAGTACTTC.

This sequence joins TRBV19 and TRBJ1-5; 11 bases agree with TRBD1. Germline-derived CDR1 and CDR2 are LNHDA and SQIVND (reference sequence). After removal of 8 bases from V and 7 bases from J, the junction contained 4 bases not matched to a gene. This CDR3 is built from 13 residues. CDR3 bases: TGTGCCAGTGCGGGACAGGGGGGGCAGCCCCAGCATTTT. Amino acids: CASAGQGGQPQHF.

This clonotype was detected many times. The chain combines TRBV10-3 with TRBJ1-5; 10 nucleotides align to TRBD1. The germline V gene has CDR1 ENHRY and CDR2 SYGVKD. The CDR3 contains 17 residues. Trimming cost V 6 bases and J 7 bases; bases outside gene matches: 15. The CDR3 nucleotides are TGTGCCATCAGCCCTACCCAGACAGGGGGCGTGGGACAGCCCCAGCATTTT. It yields the protein CAISPTQTGGVGQPQHF.

The chain recombines TRBV9 with TRBJ2-5; possibly TRBD2 for D (6 bases). Germline CDR1 SGDLS, CDR2 YYNGEE. The V and J ends lost 1 base and 8 bases respectively, with 18 bases between them. The CDR3 totals 15 residues. CDR3 sequence reads: CASSVTASGVDTQYF. DNA of the CDR3: TGTGCCAGCAGCGTAACGGCCTCGGGGGTAGATACCCAGTACTTC.